This T cell receptor (beta chain) derives from a study of CD8 T cells in Susac syndrome (dated by TCRdb to about 2019). Study-level background: The study used repertoire sequencing to test whether antigen drove CD8+ T cell activation and differentiation in Susac syndrome. The paper's findings and limits, for the study overall: The number of individuals in the TCR sequencing and HLA analysis was recognized as being relatively small.

Peripheral blood CD8+ and CD4+ T cells from healthy donors, Susac syndrome patients and multiple sclerosis patients were profiled by high-throughput TCR beta sequencing. Treatment-naive patients with stable or active relapsing-remitting disease fulfilling revised McDonald criteria were used as multiple sclerosis controls. CD8+ TEMRA cells were enriched by FACS, while bulk CD8+ and CD4+ T cells were purified by magnetic negative isolation. Blood was collected in EDTA tubes and processed within 24 hours, with PBMCs isolated through density gradient centrifugation. PBMCs intended for TCR sequencing were frozen in liquid nitrogen and were later thawed in a 37 degrees C water bath. The sorted or isolated CD4+, CD8+ and CD8+ TEMRA cells reached a purity of at least 90%. To note about this clonotype: What this receptor recognizes is not known. Base-call qualities are not available, and no considerably larger clone is one nucleotide away.

RNA was extracted using the RNeasy kit, and about 0.45 to 1 microgram was reverse transcribed with random hexamers. The immunoSEQ multiplex PCR assay, which covers 54 Vbeta and 13 Jbeta segments, was used to amplify TCR beta CDR3 regions. PCR amplification bias was corrected using a synthetic template baseline for primer optimization and computational correction. Per the original workflow: Reads were assigned to V, D and J genes according to IMGT and analyzed in immunoSEQ Analyzer, with only productive sequences retained. Clonality was computed as one minus Shannon entropy normalized by log2 of the number of productive unique sequences. For each patient and control, public and private clones were evaluated within the 100 most prevalent clones. Clones were defined as Susac-specific when absent from the healthy and MS cohorts, from roughly 1,000 published viral clones and from other ImmuneACCESS disease sequences. Clones were called with MiXCR by TCRdb after fastp trimmed the public reads at Q25, and only in-frame beta chains were retained. Here each entry gathers all rows of one CDR3 protein and keeps the most common genes and DNA. The V and J calls come from TCRdb's annotation, not from the publication. In this sample the table shows approximately 170,000 distinct CDR3 sequences, roughly 95% of which occur a single time. The ten largest account for 0.08% to 0.095% of the sample.

The sequence derives from a human donor with multiple sclerosis. The sequenced material came from CD4+ T cells from PBMCs.

The CDR3 protein sequence reads: CASGPESGEAFF. The sequenced DNA: TGCGCCAGCGGGCCCGAGTCCGGTGAAGCTTTCTTT. The sequence is built from TRBV5-1 and TRBJ1-1; there is no confident call for the D gene. The CDR3 contains 12 residues, cysteine and phenylalanine counted. The retained sequence is limited to the CDR3, 36 bases, with the frame set at the first base. Via the germline V gene, CDR1 is SGHRS and CDR2 YFSETQ. The trim is 7 bases for V and 7 bases for J, with a gap of 14 bases between the germline ends.